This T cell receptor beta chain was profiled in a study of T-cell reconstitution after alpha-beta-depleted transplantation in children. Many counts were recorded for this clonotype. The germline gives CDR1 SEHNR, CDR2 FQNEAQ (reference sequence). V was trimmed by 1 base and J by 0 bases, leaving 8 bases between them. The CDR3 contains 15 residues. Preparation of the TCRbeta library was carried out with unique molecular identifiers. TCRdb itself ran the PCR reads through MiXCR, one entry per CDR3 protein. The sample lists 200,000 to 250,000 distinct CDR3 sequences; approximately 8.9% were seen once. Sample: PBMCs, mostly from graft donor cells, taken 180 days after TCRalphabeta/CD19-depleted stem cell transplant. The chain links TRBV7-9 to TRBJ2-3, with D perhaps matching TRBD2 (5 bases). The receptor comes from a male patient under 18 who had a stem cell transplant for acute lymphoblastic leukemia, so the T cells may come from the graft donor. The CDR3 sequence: CASSLVSGSTDTQYF. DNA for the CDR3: TGTGCCAGCAGCTTAGTAAGCGGTAGCACAGATACGCAGTATTTT.